A single sample gave rise to the 15 T cell receptor beta chains below, sequenced in a study of early T cells in non-severe SARS-CoV-2 infection. A single record per CDR3 protein comes from TCRdb applying MiXCR to the 5' RACE reads. The sample has approximately 77,000 distinct CDR3 sequences, about 16% seen once. Sequencing was done on a sample of whole blood. These receptors all come from an adult who was a healthcare worker with PCR-confirmed SARS-CoV-2 infection or an uninfected control (not recorded which).

This rearrangement joins TRBV7-2 to TRBJ2-7; the D gene is possibly TRBD1 (6 bases). The V gene lost 6 bases and the J gene lost 1 base, with 13 bases spanning the gap. Germline V gene lookup returns CDR1 SGHTA and CDR2 FQGNSA. This CDR3 spans 14 amino acids. For the CDR3, the DNA is TGTGCCAGCAGAGCCACAGGGTCATCCTACGAGCAGTACTTC. Its translation: CASRATGSSYEQYF.

The genes are TRBV29-1 and TRBJ2-1; weak D call: TRBD2 (5 bases). V lost 3 bases and J 2 bases, leaving 17 bases between the germline ends. Germline loops: CDR1 SQVTM, CDR2 ANQGSEA. The CDR3 has 16 amino acids. CDR3 DNA: TGCAGCGTTGACAGTTCGGAGCGGCCCCCCTACAATGAGCAGTTCTTC. Its translation: CSVDSSERPPYNEQFF.

This clonotype was observed a handful of times. The chain has TRBV30 and TRBJ1-3; possible D gene TRBD1, 5 bases. V was trimmed by 3 bases and J by 3 bases, leaving 21 bases between them. This CDR3 region has 17 residues. Germline loops: CDR1 GTSNPN, CDR2 SVGIG (reference sequence). The CDR3 coding sequence is TGTGCCTGGAGACTCCCCTCCCCAGGGTCGCTTGGAAACACCATATATTTT. It specifies CAWRLPSPGSLGNTIYF.

The chain carries TRBV4-1 and TRBJ1-5; D is undetermined. V lost 0 bases, J lost 7 bases, and 7 bases lay in between. The CDR3 consists of 13 residues. Germline V gene lookup returns CDR1 MGHRA and CDR2 YSYEKL. CDR3 residues: CASSQDPQQPQHF. The CDR3 DNA sequence: TGCGCCAGCAGCCAAGACCCTCAACAGCCCCAGCATTTT.

For this clonotype: The germline gene is not matched at one end of the junction; a read error may be the cause. This chain's CDR3 is CASSRSAVSENTIYF. The CDR3 coding sequence is TGTGCCAGCAGCCGCAGCGCGGTCTCTGAAAACACCATATATTTT. This chain uses TRBV7-9 with TRBJ1-3; no firm D call. The CDR3 runs to 15 residues. CDR1 is SEHNR and CDR2 is FQNEAQ in the germline V gene (reference sequence).

The V and J genes are TRBV27 and TRBJ2-1, with a tentative D call TRBD2 (6 bases). Germline V lookup: CDR1 MNHEY, CDR2 SMNVEV (reference sequence). The CDR3 runs 15 residues. Trimming left V 0 bases short and J 7 bases short, with 13 bases between. The CDR3 here is CASSLSGGLNNEQFF. CDR3 coding DNA: TGTGCCAGCAGTTTATCGGGGGGTCTCAATAATGAGCAGTTCTTC.

The chain uses TRBV27 and TRBJ2-2, with 8 bases identical to TRBD1. This CDR3 contains 15 residues. CDR1 and CDR2 from the germline V gene are MNHEY and SMNVEV (reference sequence). The V and J ends lost 6 bases and 4 bases, in that order; junction bases with no gene match: 7. The CDR3 nucleotides are TGTGCCAGCAGCAGACAGGGGTTAGCCACCGGGGAGCTGTTTTTT. Translation: CASSRQGLATGELFF.

There are many counts of this clonotype. This sequence joins TRBV6-5 and TRBJ2-7; D ambiguous. The CDR3 spans 16 residues. Trimming took 6 bases from V and 4 from J, leaving 22 bases between them. CDR1 is MNHEY, CDR2 SVGAGI, per germline. CDR3 loop: CASSPRRTFRRYEQYF. Written as DNA, the CDR3 is TGTGCCAGCAGCCCCAGAAGGACCTTCCGCCGGTACGAGCAGTACTTC.

V is TRBV9 and J is TRBJ2-5, with TRBD2 matching over 8 bases. Germline values: CDR1 SGDLS, CDR2 YYNGEE. Trimming at V came to 2 bases and at J to 0 bases, leaving 6 bases not matched to a gene. This CDR3 contains 16 residues. CDR3 bases: TGTGCCAGCAGCGTCGGACTAGCCCTCGACCAAGAGACCCAGTACTTC. Amino acids: CASSVGLALDQETQYF. Full variable domain (outside the CDR3, taken from reference TRBV9 and TRBJ2-5): DSGVTQTPKHLITATGQRVTLRCSPRSGDLSVYWYQQSLDQGLQFLIQYYNGEERAKGNILERFSAQQFPDLHSELNLSSLELGDSALYFCASSVGLALDQETQYFGPGTRLLVL.

The chain carries TRBV7-2 and TRBJ1-6; D is undetermined. CDR3 length: 13 amino acids. The V gene's germline CDR1 is SGHTA and CDR2 FQGNSA. V dropped 2 bases and J dropped 15 bases, with 14 bases sitting between them. For the CDR3, the DNA is TGTGCCAGCAGCTTAAAATTGGAGACTATCCTCCACTTT. Translation: CASSLKLETILHF. Complete variable domain (other parts from reference TRBV7-2 and TRBJ1-6): GAGVSQSPSNKVTEKGKDVELRCDPISGHTALYWYRQSLGQGLEFLIYFQGNSAPDKSGLPSDRFSAERTGGSVSTLTIQRTQQEDSAVYLCASSLKLETILHFGNGTRLTVT.

This clonotype was found a few times. V and J are TRBV20-1 and TRBJ2-2; 9 bases map to TRBD1. The CDR3 covers 17 residues. Trimming at V came to 2 bases and at J to 2 bases, leaving 9 bases not matched to a gene. Germline-derived CDR1 and CDR2 are DFQATT and SNEGSKA (reference sequence). DNA of the CDR3: TGCAGTGCTAGACCAGGCCCGGGACAGGGTAACACCGGGGAGCTGTTTTTT. Its protein is CSARPGPGQGNTGELFF.

The chain links TRBV18 to TRBJ2-1, with D perhaps matching TRBD1 (5 bases). Trimming left V 4 bases short and J 7 bases short, with 14 bases between. Per germline, CDR1 KGHSH and CDR2 LQKENI. The CDR3 is made up of 14 amino acids. The CDR3 bases are TGTGCCAGCTCACGCCCCCCTAGGGGAAATGAGCAGTTCTTC. This gives the protein CASSRPPRGNEQFF.

CDR3 DNA sequence: TGTGCCAGCAGCTTGGGACCCAACGGTCAAGAAAAACTGTTTTTT. It is translated as CASSLGPNGQEKLFF. V gene TRBV5-5 combines with J gene TRBJ1-4, with D hard to call. Trimming removed 0 bases at V and 8 bases at J, with 14 bases between. Germline CDR1 SGHKS, CDR2 YYEKEE (reference sequence). There are 15 residues in the CDR3.

V and J are TRBV29-1 and TRBJ2-1; D is perhaps TRBD1 (6 bases). The CDR3 extends over 9 amino acids. Trimming stripped 7 bases from V and 10 bases from J, with 8 bases between. CDR1 and CDR2 from the germline V gene are SQVTM and ANQGSEA. The CDR3 DNA follows: TGCAGCGCCGACAGGGAGCAGTTCTTC. This codes for CSADREQFF.

This clonotype was observed a few times. The chain uses TRBV12-3 or TRBV12-4 and TRBJ2-3, with 7 bases fitting TRBD2. V gave up 8 bases and J gave up 2 bases; unmatched junction bases: 10. CDR3 length equals 15 residues. CDR3 DNA sequence: TGTGCCAGCGGGGCCCCGGGACTAACCACAGATACGCAGTATTTT. Its protein is CASGAPGLTTDTQYF.